This TCR beta chain appears in the sequencing data of a study of identical twins (dated by TCRdb to 2016 to 2017). Background on the whole study: The study deep-sequenced TCR alpha and beta repertoires from monozygotic twins, unrelated adults of various ages and cord blood to test whether fetal clonotypes persist. To rule out contamination, the twin experiments were replicated at different times with different library preparation protocols.

Preparation of the library involved 5' RACE. The sequencer was an Illumina HiSeq 2000. A universal primer binding site was added through template switching, and the final cDNA carried a unique molecular identifier so that TCR cDNA molecules could be counted accurately. Specific primers in the conserved constant-segment region were used to synthesize first-strand cDNA for TCR alpha and beta chains. Each cDNA library was double barcoded, with a SMART-Mk sample barcode plus Illumina barcodes, to control for contamination. TruSeq adapter sequences and Illumina sample barcodes were added in two successive PCR steps. The TCR alpha and beta cDNA libraries were sequenced on the Illumina HiSeq platform using custom primers. Per the authors' processing: Raw reads were processed with MiGEC to extract unique molecular identifiers, and MiXCR was used to determine CDR3 positions. Recombination models were inferred per individual with the repgenHMM and IGoR tools using an EM algorithm. Shared clonotype analysis was performed with the tcR package in R, normalizing sharing by the product of cloneset sizes. To study raw recombination free of thymic and clonal selection effects, out-of-frame nonproductive sequences were analyzed. TCRdb reran the public reads through fastp at Q25 and MiXCR, keeping productive beta chains. All rows with the same CDR3 protein become a single entry with the most common DNA and genes. The V and J calls and clone size come from TCRdb's table, not from the authors' own analysis. For this sample the table gives fewer than 800,000 distinct CDR3 sequences, of which just over 7% were detected only once. The ten largest account for roughly 1.6% of the sample.

On this clonotype itself: The clone's antigen remains unknown. One base away there is no much larger clone; base qualities are not given.

The CDR3 sequence holds 16 residues, the cysteine and phenylalanine included. Only the CDR3 DNA is retained, 48 bases long and in frame from the first base. The trim is 2 bases for V and 3 bases for J, with a gap of 17 bases between the germline ends. CDR1 and CDR2, per the germline V gene, are MNHEY and SVGAGI. Only healthy Caucasian donors were included. The twin cohort consisted of three pairs of female monozygotic twins, all aged roughly 18 to 29 years. RNA for TCR libraries was isolated from peripheral blood mononuclear cells. Broad study findings and their caveats: In monozygotic twins, recombination models systematically underestimated out-of-frame TCR alpha sharing, but the models matched the sharing seen between unrelated individuals. Fewer insertions were carried by abundant cord blood beta clonotypes; a weaker similar trend was observed in young adult naive repertoires, while no such trend was observed in memory repertoires. Compared with coincidental sharing between unrelated individuals, out-of-frame TCR alpha sequences shared between twins showed an excess of sequences with low generation probability. Conclusions relied on cross-sectional statistical analysis, since the same donors could not be followed over many years. Excess twin sharing in beta out-of-frame sequences was weaker because fewer shared sequences lowered the signal-to-noise ratio. Invariant T cells such as MAIT and iNKT could partly confound zero-insertion analyses, though diverse VJ usage argued against this for most clonotypes.

These data were also reused for a study on yellow fever vaccine responses in identical twins. As the second study states: The T cell response to vaccination in identical twins was reported by the authors to appear partly convergent and partly personalized. Focusing on identical twins, the study followed the T cell clones that responded to the vaccine, and did so with precision.

The sequencing input was PBMCs. The rearranged segments are TRBV6-5 and TRBJ2-7, and possibly TRBD2, on 6 matching bases. The source of this sequence is a woman between 18 and 29 years old in good health. The sequenced DNA is TGTGCCAGCAGTTACCCCGCGGGGCGTAACGACTACGAGCAGTACTTC. It specifies CASSYPAGRNDYEQYF.